The 32 T cell receptor beta chains listed next were all sequenced from one sample in a study of T cell repertoires in cytomegalovirus infection. These receptors have no identified antigens. TCRdb reanalysed the reads using MiXCR and keeps one entry per CDR3 protein. The table shows around 500,000 distinct CDR3 sequences, with under 45% occurring only once. This specimen consisted of cultured PBMCs, obtained from culture after CMV antigen stimulation. These receptors came from a human donor in good health (CMV status not recorded). Some clones in this sample may be carry-over from other donors' samples.

This clonotype was picked up one time. The V gene is TRBV27, the J gene TRBJ2-1, with 8 bases identical to TRBD1. Looked up from germline, CDR1 is MNHEY and CDR2 is SMNVEV (reference sequence). The CDR3 totals 15 residues. After removal of 7 bases from V and 0 bases from J, the junction contained 5 bases not matched to a gene. CDR3 sequence: CASTPTGGSYNEQFF. In DNA, the CDR3 is TGTGCCAGCACCCCCACAGGGGGCTCCTACAATGAGCAGTTCTTC.

This clonotype was recorded a few times. The V and J genes are TRBV6-5 and TRBJ1-2, with D uncertain. V lost 5 bases, J lost 1 base, and 14 bases lay in between. The CDR3 spans 15 residues. Germline assignment: CDR1 MNHEY and CDR2 SVGAGI. The CDR3 DNA follows: TGTGCCAGCAGTAGAAGCATCCGGAGTAACTATGGCTACACCTTC. It yields the protein CASSRSIRSNYGYTF.

The rearrangement joins TRBV20-1 to TRBJ2-1, with D tentatively TRBD2 (6 bases). V was trimmed by 3 bases and J by 2 bases, leaving 8 bases between them. The CDR3 contains 13 residues. From germline, CDR1 is DFQATT and CDR2 SNEGSKA (reference sequence). CDR3: CSASGSAYNEQFF. CDR3 DNA: TGCAGTGCTAGCGGGAGTGCCTACAATGAGCAGTTCTTC.

This clonotype was seen a few times. The rearrangement joins TRBV27 to TRBJ2-1, with D maybe TRBD1 (5 bases). Trimming stripped 8 bases from V and 3 bases from J, with 17 bases between. The CDR3 sequence is 15 residues long. Germline V gives CDR1 MNHEY, CDR2 SMNVEV (reference sequence). CDR3 DNA: TGTGCCAGCTGGCAGTCCGACAGCAACTACAATGAGCAGTTCTTC. Encoded protein: CASWQSDSNYNEQFF.

The chain recombines TRBV11-2 with TRBJ2-5; 8 nucleotides match TRBD2. The trim removed 2 bases at V and 0 bases at J, leaving 8 bases unmatched. Germline lookup yields CDR1 SGHAT and CDR2 FQNNGV. The CDR3 spans 17 residues. DNA of the CDR3: TGTGCCAGCAGCTTATCCGGCGGGAGGAATTACCAAGAGACCCAGTACTTC. Its protein is CASSLSGGRNYQETQYF.

This clonotype was recorded many times. This sequence joins TRBV7-2 and TRBJ1-2, with 8 bases matching TRBD1. V lost 5 bases, J lost 0 bases, and 5 bases stayed unmatched. The length of the CDR3 is 15 residues. Germline loops: CDR1 SGHTA, CDR2 FQGNSA. Here the CDR3 reads CASSPGGRANYGYTF. The CDR3 DNA sequence: TGTGCCAGCAGCCCAGGGGGCCGAGCTAACTATGGCTACACCTTC.

The rearrangement links TRBV19 to TRBJ2-7, with 9 bases fitting TRBD1. This CDR3 contains 15 residues. The trim removed 5 bases at V and 2 bases at J, leaving 7 bases unmatched. CDR1 and CDR2 from the germline V gene are LNHDA and SQIVND (reference sequence). CDR3: CASSSEGQGTYEQYF. The CDR3 DNA follows: TGTGCCAGTAGTTCAGAAGGACAGGGGACCTACGAGCAGTACTTC. Full variable domain (outside the CDR3, taken from reference TRBV19 and TRBJ2-7): DGGITQSPKYLFRKEGQNVTLSCEQNLNHDAMYWYRQDPGQGLRLIYYSQIVNDFQKGDIAEGYSVSREKKESFPLTVTSAQKNPTAFYLCASSSEGQGTYEQYFGPGTRLTVT.

Remarks on this clonotype: A read error may account for a junction end that differs from germline. This CDR3 reads CASSFVGPKETQCF. The CDR3 DNA is TGTGCCAGCAGCTTCGTGGGCCCTAAAGAGACCCAGTGCTTC. This chain links TRBV7-2 with TRBJ2-5, with D unresolved. Germline assignment: CDR1 SGHTA and CDR2 FQGNSA. This CDR3 has 14 amino acids.

This clonotype was recorded a few times. The J gene is TRBJ2-1, the V gene TRBV7-2, with TRBD2 matching 10 bases. The CDR3 sequence is 15 residues long. J gave up 5 bases and V 4 bases, and 5 bases lay outside the gene matches. Looked up from germline, CDR1 is SGHTA and CDR2 is FQGNSA. The CDR3 region has the DNA TGTGCCAGCAGCTGGAGCGGGGGGGGGGACAATGAGCAGTTCTTC. This gives the protein CASSWSGGGDNEQFF.

V is TRBV7-2 and J is TRBJ2-2; maybe TRBD2 (5 bases). CDR1 and CDR2 from the germline V gene are SGHTA and FQGNSA. CDR3 size: 14 residues. V was cut by 5 bases and J by 1 base, with 8 bases left in between. This CDR3 reads CASSRGLNTGELFF. CDR3 DNA: TGTGCCAGCAGCCGCGGACTGAACACCGGGGAGCTGTTTTTT.

This clonotype was found a few times. This chain connects TRBV7-6 to TRBJ2-5; 8 positions agree with TRBD2. With V trimmed by 8 bases and J by 7 bases, 12 bases remained unmatched. Germline lookup yields CDR1 SGHVS and CDR2 FNYEAQ. The CDR3 has 14 amino acids. The CDR3 DNA sequence: TGTGCCAGCCGACTCCTGAGCGGGGGACCGACCCAGTACTTC. It is translated as CASRLLSGGPTQYF.

The rearrangement uses TRBV6-5 and TRBJ2-3; the D gene is possibly TRBD1 (5 bases). The CDR3 totals 14 residues. Germline lookup yields CDR1 MNHEY and CDR2 SVGAGI. V lost 6 bases, J lost 3 bases, and 13 bases lay in between. The CDR3 DNA reads as TGTGCCAGCAGATACGGGCAGGGAACAGATACGCAGTATTTT. Residues: CASRYGQGTDTQYF.

The chain uses TRBV20-1 and TRBJ1-1, with a tentative D call TRBD1 (6 bases). The germline V gene encodes CDR1 DFQATT and CDR2 SNEGSKA (reference sequence). V shed 3 bases and J shed 4 bases, with 12 bases lying between them. The CDR3 sequence is 13 residues long. CDR3 nucleotide sequence: TGCAGTGCTAGTTTAGGACAGTTCACTGAAGCTTTCTTT. Translating gives CSASLGQFTEAFF.

This clonotype was detected only a few times. The chain has TRBV20-1 and TRBJ2-7; D not certain. Between the trimmed V and J ends, which lost 2 bases and 0 bases, there was a span of 8 bases. This CDR3 is 13 amino acids long. Germline V CDR1 and CDR2: DFQATT, SNEGSKA (reference sequence). For the CDR3, the DNA is TGCAGTGCTAGAACCTCGAGCTCCTACGAGCAGTACTTC. This sequence encodes CSARTSSSYEQYF.

With regard to this clonotype: A junction boundary mismatches the germline segment, possibly from a read error. The rearrangement links TRBV24-1 to TRBJ2-1, with D perhaps being TRBD1 or TRBD2 (5 bases each). Germline assignment: CDR1 KGHDR and CDR2 SFDVKD. This CDR3 spans 15 amino acids. The CDR3 DNA reads as TGTGCCACCAGTGACCCGGGACGGACCTACAATGAGCAGTTATTC. Protein product: CATSDPGRTYNEQLF.

The rearrangement joins TRBV4-3 to TRBJ1-3, with a possible D match to TRBD1 (5 bases). The CDR3 is made up of 15 amino acids. Germline V gene data show CDR1 as LGHNA and CDR2 as YSLEER. Trimming removed 0 bases at V and 2 bases at J, with 8 bases between. The DNA of the CDR3 is TGCGCCAGCAGCCAAGATTGGGGGACTGGAAACACCATATATTTT. Its translation: CASSQDWGTGNTIYF.

J is TRBJ1-2 and V is TRBV2; no definite D call. V lost 8 bases and J 2 bases, leaving 12 bases between the germline ends. This CDR3 contains 13 residues. Germline CDR1 is SNHLY and CDR2 is FYNNEI. CDR3 DNA sequence: TGTGCCAGCCGTGGAAGGGCCAACTATGGCTACACCTTC. Its translation is CASRGRANYGYTF.

V gene TRBV11-2 combines with J gene TRBJ2-1, with a possible D match to TRBD2 (6 bases). The CDR3 has 17 amino acids. The V gene lost 5 bases and the J gene lost 9 bases, with 26 bases spanning the gap. The germline gives CDR1 SGHAT, CDR2 FQNNGV. The CDR3 DNA sequence: TGTGCCAGCAGCCTCCGAGGAGGGGAGGTCGTTAGAGGTGAGCAGTTCTTC. Translating it yields CASSLRGGEVVRGEQFF.

The chain recombines TRBV7-2 with TRBJ1-3, with no clear D. The CDR3 spans 17 residues. V was pared by 2 bases and J by 5 bases, with 19 bases between. Germline CDR1 reads SGHTA; CDR2 reads FQGNSA. This chain's CDR3 is CASSLTGQTGGRNTIYF. The CDR3, as DNA: TGTGCCAGCAGCTTAACCGGTCAGACTGGCGGGCGAAACACCATATATTTT. Drawing the rest from reference TRBV7-2 and TRBJ1-3, the complete variable domain is GAGVSQSPSNKVTEKGKDVELRCDPISGHTALYWYRQSLGQGLEFLIYFQGNSAPDKSGLPSDRFSAERTGGSVSTLTIQRTQQEDSAVYLCASSLTGQTGGRNTIYFGEGSWLTVV.

This clonotype was seen a single time. This rearrangement joins TRBV20-1 to TRBJ1-1; D call uncertain. V was pared by 6 bases and J by 2 bases, with 19 bases between. Germline V CDR1 and CDR2: DFQATT, SNEGSKA (reference sequence). This CDR3 has 15 amino acids. The CDR3 coding sequence is TGCAGTGCCAGGAGAAATAGGGTGACTAACACTGAAGCTTTCTTT. This encodes CSARRNRVTNTEAFF.

In its sample, this clonotype was seen a few times. The chain employs TRBV7-2 and TRBJ2-1, with TRBD2 identical over 8 bases. Germline assignment: CDR1 SGHTA and CDR2 FQGNSA. The CDR3 spans 16 residues. The ends lost 1 base at V and 2 bases at J; junction bases unmatched: 4. The CDR3 region is CASSLVSGSTYNEQFF. CDR3 bases: TGTGCCAGCAGCTTAGTAAGCGGGAGTACCTACAATGAGCAGTTCTTC.

There are a few counts of this clonotype. The DNA of the CDR3 is TGTGCCAGCAGTTTCTCCGGGAATGTCCGGGAGACCCAGTACTTC. It translates to CASSFSGNVRETQYF. V and J are TRBV12-3 or TRBV12-4 and TRBJ2-5, with a tentative D call TRBD2 (5 bases). The CDR3 sequence is 15 residues long. With 3 bases removed from V and 5 bases from J, the gap between germline ends came to 16 bases.

The gene calls are TRBV11-1 and TRBJ2-1; 14 bases map to TRBD2. CDR1 SGHAT and CDR2 FQDESV come from the germline V gene (reference sequence). The CDR3 spans 16 residues. V was pared by 5 bases and J by 5 bases, with 5 bases of the junction left unmatched. The CDR3 nucleotides are TGTGCCAGCAGCCAGGGACTAGCGGGAGCGCACAATGAGCAGTTCTTC. It codes for CASSQGLAGAHNEQFF.

The chain employs TRBV7-9 and TRBJ2-3, with D possibly being TRBD1 (5 bases). CDR1 is SEHNR, CDR2 FQNEAQ, per germline (reference sequence). The CDR3 has 19 amino acids. Trimming took 4 bases from V and 3 from J, leaving 26 bases between them. CDR3 loop: CASSWPLQGSGPSTDTQYF. The CDR3 DNA reads as TGTGCCAGCAGCTGGCCGCTTCAGGGATCGGGTCCCTCGACAGATACGCAGTATTTT.

The chain carries TRBV28 and TRBJ2-5; a weak D match, TRBD2 (6 bases). Germline CDR1 MDHEN, CDR2 SYDVKM. CDR3 length equals 16 residues. Trimming left V 5 bases short and J 7 bases short, with 23 bases between. CDR3 sequence reads: CASSGRLRGPPGTQYF. CDR3 DNA: TGTGCCAGCAGTGGGAGATTGCGGGGCCCTCCGGGGACCCAGTACTTC.

This clonotype came up a few times. The gene calls are TRBV7-6 and TRBJ2-1, with 8 positions matching TRBD2. J lost 8 bases, V lost 5 bases, and 14 bases had no gene match. CDR3 size: 16 residues. Per the germline V gene, CDR1 is SGHVS and CDR2 is FNYEAQ. The CDR3 spells CASSPPLGRGLDEQFF. The CDR3 bases are TGTGCCAGCAGCCCCCCTCTCGGGAGGGGTCTCGATGAGCAGTTCTTC.

The chain recombines TRBV7-9 with TRBJ2-7, with D maybe TRBD1 (6 bases). The CDR3 runs 16 residues. Germline lookup yields CDR1 SEHNR and CDR2 FQNEAQ (reference sequence). V gave up 2 bases and J gave up 3 bases, with 17 bases separating them. This CDR3 is CASSLNLGAMSYEQYF. The CDR3 DNA sequence: TGTGCCAGCAGCTTAAATCTGGGGGCAATGAGCTACGAGCAGTACTTC.

The J gene is TRBJ2-7, the V gene TRBV20-1; 8 bases fit TRBD1. Germline assignment: CDR1 DFQATT and CDR2 SNEGSKA (reference sequence). V was pared by 2 bases and J by 2 bases, with 5 bases of the junction left unmatched. The CDR3 runs to 14 residues. The DNA of the CDR3 is TGCAGTGCTAGAATACCGACAGGGGCCTACGAGCAGTACTTC. This sequence encodes CSARIPTGAYEQYF.

The CDR3 region is CAAGTEGRGLETQYF. The CDR3 bases are TGTGCCGCCGGTACGGAGGGGCGCGGGTTGGAGACCCAGTACTTC. The rearrangement uses TRBV10-3 and TRBJ2-5; D perhaps matches TRBD2 (6 bases). The length of the CDR3 is 15 residues. Trimming left V 11 bases short and J 5 bases short, with 24 bases between. The germline CDR1 and CDR2 sequences are ENHRY and SYGVKD.

J is TRBJ1-4 and V is TRBV14; tentative D call: TRBD1 (5 bases). The germline V gene encodes CDR1 SGHDN and CDR2 FVKESK. Trimming cost V 6 bases and J 7 bases, with 18 bases left between them. The CDR3 loop spans 15 amino acids. This chain's CDR3 is CASSRAVGEGEKLFF. For the CDR3, the DNA is TGTGCCAGCAGTCGCGCCGTGGGGGAAGGTGAAAAACTGTTTTTT.

The chain has TRBV20-1 and TRBJ2-3; tentative D call: TRBD2 (6 bases). The CDR3 consists of 11 residues. Germline V gene lookup returns CDR1 DFQATT and CDR2 SNEGSKA (reference sequence). V lost 5 bases and J lost 8, with 11 bases in between. CDR3 protein: CSAPIGGTQYF. CDR3 coding DNA: TGCAGTGCTCCCATCGGGGGTACGCAGTATTTT.

This chain connects TRBV6-5 to TRBJ2-7; 9 bases fit TRBD2. The CDR3 has 16 amino acids. Germline CDR1 MNHEY, CDR2 SVGAGI. The V and J ends lost 7 bases and 0 bases, in that order; junction bases with no gene match: 10. In DNA, the CDR3 is TGTGCCAGCACTCGGCATAGCGGGAGTAGCTCCTACGAGCAGTACTTC. This codes for CASTRHSGSSSYEQYF.